This TCR beta chain was profiled in a study of cytomegalovirus exposure and HLA in healthy donors. Study results and caveats: A later analysis showed HLA-associated TCR beta chains outstripping equally common others in clonal expansion. Productive status was seen about 87% or about 30% of the time for most TCR beta V segments in an earlier analysis.

The PCR had 60 Vbeta and 13 Jbeta primers. Clones were sequenced by immunoSEQ multiplex PCR, and TCRdb holds only the in-frame ones, with some missing. The data show fewer than 60,000 clones, approximately 80% seen once. A note on this clone: Its antigen is unknown.

The sequenced material came from PBMCs. This clonotype was sampled from a woman between 40 and 50 years old in good health and CMV-seropositive.

In nucleotides, the CDR3 is TGTGCCAGTAGCCCAAGACAGGGCAACACCGGGGAGCTGTTTTTT. Its protein is CASSPRQGNTGELFF. V is TRBV19 and J is TRBJ2-2, with 7 nucleotides matching TRBD1. V dropped 6 bases and J dropped 2; count of bases not matched to a gene: 6. CDR3 length: 15 residues. The germline CDR1 and CDR2 sequences are LNHDA and SQIVND (reference sequence).